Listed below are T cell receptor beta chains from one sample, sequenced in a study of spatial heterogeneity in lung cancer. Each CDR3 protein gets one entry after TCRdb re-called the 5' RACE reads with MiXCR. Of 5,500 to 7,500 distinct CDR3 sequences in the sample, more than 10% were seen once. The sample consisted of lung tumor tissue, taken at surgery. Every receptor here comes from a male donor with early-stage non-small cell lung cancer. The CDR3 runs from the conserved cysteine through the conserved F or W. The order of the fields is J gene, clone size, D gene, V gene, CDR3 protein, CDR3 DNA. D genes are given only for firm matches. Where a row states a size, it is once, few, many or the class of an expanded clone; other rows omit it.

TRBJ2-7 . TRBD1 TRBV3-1 CASSPTTGSYEQYF TGTGCCAGCAGCCCGACGACAGGGTCCTACGAGCAGTACTTC
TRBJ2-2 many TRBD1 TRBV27 CASIGQGATGELFF TGTGCCAGCATTGGACAGGGGGCCACCGGGGAGCTGTTTTTT
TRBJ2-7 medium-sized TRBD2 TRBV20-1 CSARVAGVSYEQYF TGCAGTGCTAGAGTAGCGGGGGTCTCCTACGAGCAGTACTTC
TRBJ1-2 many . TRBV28 CASSLYYGYTF TGTGCCAGCAGTTTATACTATGGCTACACCTTC
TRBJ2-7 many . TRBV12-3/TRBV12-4 CASSGEPYEQYF TGTGCCAGCAGCGGGGAACCCTACGAGCAGTACTTC
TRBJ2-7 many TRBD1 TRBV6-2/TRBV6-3 CASRPTGGHEQYF TGTGCCAGCAGACCCACAGGGGGCCACGAGCAGTACTTC
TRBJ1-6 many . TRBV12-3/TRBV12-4 CASRWDWNSPLHF TGTGCCAGCAGATGGGACTGGAATTCACCCCTCCACTTT
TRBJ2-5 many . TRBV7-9 CASSFATGYETQYF TGTGCCAGCAGCTTCGCTACGGGATACGAGACCCAGTACTTC
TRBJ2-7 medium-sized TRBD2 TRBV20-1 CSALAGGASYEQYF TGCAGTGCCCTAGCGGGGGGCGCCTCCTACGAGCAGTACTTC
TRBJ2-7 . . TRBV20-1 CSARGNGNEQYF TGCAGTGCCAGGGGCAACGGGAACGAGCAGTACTTC
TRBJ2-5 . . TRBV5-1 CASSPSEETQYF TGCGCCAGCAGCCCCTCCGAAGAGACCCAGTACTTC
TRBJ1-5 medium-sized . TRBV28 CASSLSQEGNQPQHF TGTGCCAGCAGTTTATCCCAGGAGGGGAATCAGCCCCAGCATTTT
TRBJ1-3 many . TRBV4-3 CASSQSLMAGNTIYF TGCGCCAGCAGCCAAAGTCTAATGGCTGGAAACACCATATATTTT
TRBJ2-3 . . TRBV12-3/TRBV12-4 CASTPRGNTDTQYF TGTGCCAGCACTCCAAGGGGGAACACAGATACGCAGTATTTT
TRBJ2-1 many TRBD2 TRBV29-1 CSVESGRGNEQFF TGCAGCGTTGAAAGCGGGAGGGGCAATGAGCAGTTCTTC
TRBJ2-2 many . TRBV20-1 CSARGSGIKDGELFF TGCAGTGCTAGAGGTTCTGGGATTAAAGACGGGGAGCTGTTTTTT
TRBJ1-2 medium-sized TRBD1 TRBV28 CASSVGQGAGGYTF TGTGCCAGCAGCGTGGGACAGGGGGCAGGTGGCTACACCTTC
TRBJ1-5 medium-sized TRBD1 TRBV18 CASSPFGQGHDQPQHF TGTGCCAGCTCACCGTTCGGACAGGGGCACGATCAGCCCCAGCATTTT
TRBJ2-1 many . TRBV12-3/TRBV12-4 CASSTGVNEQFF TGTGCCAGCAGTACCGGGGTCAATGAGCAGTTCTTC
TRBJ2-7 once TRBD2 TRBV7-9 CASSILAGGVNEQYF TGTGCCAGCAGCATACTAGCGGGAGGGGTCAACGAGCAGTACTTC
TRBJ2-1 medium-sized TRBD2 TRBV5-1 CASSLELAVGNEQFF TGCGCCAGCAGCTTGGAACTAGCGGTGGGGAATGAGCAGTTCTTC
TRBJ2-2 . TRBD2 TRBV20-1 CSARKTSGFAGELFF TGCAGTGCTAGGAAAACTAGCGGGTTCGCCGGGGAGCTGTTTTTT
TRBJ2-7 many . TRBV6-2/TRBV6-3 CASGSGYEQYF TGTGCCAGCGGAAGCGGCTACGAGCAGTACTTC
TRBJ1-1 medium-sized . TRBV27 CASSFGRPNTEAFF TGTGCCAGCAGTTTCGGCAGGCCGAACACTGAAGCTTTCTTT
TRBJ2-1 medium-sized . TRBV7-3 CASSPTPRNNEQFF TGTGCCAGCAGCCCGACCCCAAGGAACAATGAGCAGTTCTTC